The sequence of this TCR beta chain was determined in a study of T-cell reconstitution after alpha-beta-depleted transplantation in children. The study's findings and limits: From newly produced T cells came most of the T-cell counts and diversity one year after transplant.

TCRbeta library construction was performed incorporating unique molecular identifiers. TCRdb reprocessed the PCR reads via MiXCR and lists one record per CDR3 protein. The profile covers around 190,000 distinct CDR3 sequences, with about 7% appearing a single time and around 5% taken by the ten largest. In regard to this clonotype: Its target is unknown.

The CDR3 sequence is 16 residues long. Germline V gene lookup returns CDR1 KGHSH and CDR2 LQKENI. J was trimmed by 4 bases and V by 5 bases; bases with no gene match: 9. The starting material was PBMCs, obtained before TCRalphabeta/CD19-depleted stem cell transplant. This chain uses TRBV18 with TRBJ2-2; 8 positions agree with TRBD2. This clonotype was obtained from a boy aged 2-15 years with acute lymphoblastic leukemia, due to receive a stem cell transplant. The CDR3 loop is CASSGRLALSTGELFF. The CDR3 bases are TGTGCCAGCTCAGGCCGACTAGCGTTGAGCACCGGGGAGCTGTTTTTT.